These 25 T cell receptor beta chains originate from one sample sequenced in a study of T cell responses to AZD1222 COVID-19 vaccine. Measured with immunoSEQ multiplex PCR; TCRdb has only the in-frame clones, and not every one. Among around 66,000 clones listed, about 88% were seen once. The material was peripheral blood, obtained 28 days after the second dose of the MenACWY control vaccine. The receptors come from an adult who received the MenACWY meningococcal vaccine as a control.

CDR3 in amino acids: CASSDYPSLYNEQFF. The CDR3 nucleotides read TGTGCCAGCAGTGACTATCCCTCGTTGTACAATGAGCAGTTCTTC. This chain connects TRBV6-4 to TRBJ2-1; D not resolved. CDR1 is MRHNA and CDR2 is SNTAGT in the germline V gene. The CDR3 loop spans 15 amino acids. V was cut by 1 base and J by 4 bases, with 11 bases left in between.

The chain employs TRBV18 and TRBJ2-1; D gene unclear. This CDR3 has 16 residues. Germline V gene sequence: CDR1 KGHSH, CDR2 LQKENI. The ends were cut back, 1 base at V and 8 bases at J, with 18 bases in the middle. The CDR3 here is CASSPRAMIGSHEQFF. In nucleotides, the CDR3 is TGTGCCAGCTCACCACGGGCAATGATTGGGTCCCATGAGCAGTTCTTC.

This chain joins TRBV28 and TRBJ1-4; 10 bases align to TRBD1. The CDR3 runs to 14 residues. Germline loops: CDR1 MDHEN, CDR2 SYDVKM. J lost 7 bases, V lost 6 bases, and 5 bases had no gene match. CDR3 residues: CASSLDRGPEKLFF. DNA for the CDR3: TGTGCCAGCAGCCTAGACAGGGGGCCTGAAAAACTGTTTTTT. The full variable domain, rest sourced from reference TRBV28 and TRBJ1-4, is DVKVTQSSRYLVKRTGEKVFLECVQDMDHENMFWYRQDPGLGLRLIYFSYDVKMKEKGDIPEGYSVSREKKERFSLILESASTNQTSMYLCASSLDRGPEKLFFGSGTQLSVL.

This clone has a handful of counts. This chain links TRBV30 with TRBJ1-2; 10 bases match TRBD1. Trimming at V came to 1 base and at J to 6 bases, leaving 5 bases not matched to a gene. Germline values: CDR1 GTSNPN, CDR2 SVGIG (reference sequence). The CDR3 length is 14 residues. The DNA of the CDR3 is TGTGCCTGGAGTGGGGGACAGGGGAGCCATGGCTACACCTTC. It is translated as CAWSGGQGSHGYTF. Complete variable domain (other parts from reference TRBV30 and TRBJ1-2): SQTIHQWPATLVQPVGSPLSLECTVEGTSNPNLYWYRQAAGRGLQLLFYSVGIGQISSEVPQNLSASRPQDRQFILSSKKLLLSDSGFYLCAWSGGQGSHGYTFGSGTRLTVV.

J is TRBJ1-3 and V is TRBV4-1; D is possibly TRBD1 (6 bases). CDR3 length equals 18 residues. Between the trimmed V and J ends, which lost 1 base and 0 bases, there was a span of 16 bases. Germline lookup yields CDR1 MGHRA and CDR2 YSYEKL. CDR3 protein: CASSQGGRGRSSGNTIYF. CDR3 sequence (DNA): TGCGCCAGCAGCCAAGGGGGCAGGGGCCGAAGCTCTGGAAACACCATATATTTT.

The genes are TRBV27 and TRBJ1-2, with a weak D call TRBD1 (5 bases). Germline-derived CDR1 and CDR2 are MNHEY and SMNVEV (reference sequence). The CDR3 length is 13 residues. The V end was cut by 10 bases, the J end by 4 bases, with 16 bases between. CDR3 residues: CATLPGLSYGYTF. Here the CDR3 DNA reads TGTGCCACCCTCCCGGGACTGAGCTATGGCTACACCTTC.

This rearrangement joins TRBV7-9 to TRBJ2-7, with D hard to call. Per the germline V gene, CDR1 is SEHNR and CDR2 is FQNEAQ (reference sequence). Trimming shortened V by 7 bases and J by 5 bases, and 15 bases separated the two germline ends. The CDR3 loop spans 13 amino acids. Here the CDR3 DNA reads TGTGCCAGCATAACGGAATCGTCCCACGAGCAGTACTTC. This sequence encodes CASITESSHEQYF.

This chain connects TRBV19 to TRBJ1-5; D gene uncertain. The CDR3 is 13 amino acids. Germline V CDR1 and CDR2: LNHDA, SQIVND (reference sequence). V lost 8 bases and J 6 bases, leaving 14 bases between the germline ends. CDR3: CASEGMGGQPQHF. The CDR3 DNA reads TGTGCCAGTGAAGGGATGGGAGGTCAGCCCCAGCATTTT. The full variable domain, in which reference TRBV19 and TRBJ1-5 provide the parts outside the CDR3, is DGGITQSPKYLFRKEGQNVTLSCEQNLNHDAMYWYRQDPGQGLRLIYYSQIVNDFQKGDIAEGYSVSREKKESFPLTVTSAQKNPTAFYLCASEGMGGQPQHFGDGTRLSIL.

V and J are TRBV6-5 and TRBJ1-4; weak D call: TRBD1 (6 bases). The length of the CDR3 is 15 residues. V gave up 6 bases and J gave up 7 bases, with 18 bases separating them. CDR1 MNHEY and CDR2 SVGAGI come from the germline V gene. The CDR3 bases are TGTGCCAGCAGGGACCAGGGGCGGGGTAGTGAAAAACTGTTTTTT. Translating gives CASRDQGRGSEKLFF.

J is TRBJ1-2 and V is TRBV18; unclear D gene. Germline V gene data show CDR1 as KGHSH and CDR2 as LQKENI. This CDR3 has 14 amino acids. V was pared by 2 bases and J by 8 bases, with 15 bases between. The CDR3 nucleotides read TGTGCCAGCTCACCATCGTCTGGGGAGAACGGCTACACCTTC. Protein product: CASSPSSGENGYTF.

V and J are TRBV29-1 and TRBJ2-7; TRBD1 is a possible D gene (5 bases). Germline V gives CDR1 SQVTM, CDR2 ANQGSEA. CDR3 length: 14 residues. With 7 bases removed from V and 2 bases from J, the gap between germline ends came to 18 bases. As DNA, the CDR3 is TGCAGCGCTCGGCAGGGCACCCTAACCTACGAGCAGTACTTC. It encodes CSARQGTLTYEQYF.

The DNA for the CDR3 is TGTGCCAGCAGCCCCCGACAGGGTTTGGCAGATACGCAGTATTTT. Its translation is CASSPRQGLADTQYF. This chain joins TRBV9 and TRBJ2-3, with 7 positions matching TRBD1. V shed 4 bases, J shed 4 bases, and the junction held 9 bases outside the gene matches. The CDR3 totals 15 residues. Per the germline V gene, CDR1 is SGDLS and CDR2 is YYNGEE.

V gene TRBV5-6 combines with J gene TRBJ1-1; D uncertain. The CDR3 spans 15 residues. Germline values: CDR1 SGHDT, CDR2 YYEEEE. V lost 4 bases and J lost 0, with 13 bases in between. The CDR3 bases are TGTGCCAGCAGCCCTTTAAAGGGATTGAACACTGAAGCTTTCTTT. Amino acids: CASSPLKGLNTEAFF.

The rearrangement links TRBV11-2 to TRBJ2-3; 9 bases match TRBD2. Germline V gene sequence: CDR1 SGHAT, CDR2 FQNNGV. CDR3 length: 15 amino acids. Germline trimming cut 1 base from V and 6 bases from J; bases unmatched to any gene: 5. The CDR3 bases are TGTGCCAGCAGCTTAGGCGGGAGGGTCGGCGATACGCAGTATTTT. Translated: CASSLGGRVGDTQYF.

The chain recombines TRBV5-1 with TRBJ2-7, with 9 bases fitting TRBD1. The CDR3 runs 15 residues. With 0 bases clipped from V and 2 bases from J, the junction kept 3 bases outside the gene matches. In germline, CDR1 is SGHRS, CDR2 YFSETQ. CDR3 sequence reads: CASSLDGQGPYEQYF. The CDR3 DNA is TGCGCCAGCAGCTTGGACGGACAGGGGCCCTACGAGCAGTACTTC.

The CDR3 DNA sequence: TGTGCCAGCCGAAGGTACAATGAGCAGTTCTTC. Translated: CASRRYNEQFF. The chain carries TRBV28 and TRBJ2-1; D ambiguous. Germline V gene sequence: CDR1 MDHEN, CDR2 SYDVKM. The V gene lost 8 bases and the J gene lost 4 bases, with 6 bases spanning the gap. CDR3 size: 11 residues.

The CDR3 DNA is TGTGCCAGCAGCCCCGGACAGGGAAACACTGAAGCTTTCTTT. This gives the protein CASSPGQGNTEAFF. The chain links TRBV7-8 to TRBJ1-1; 8 positions match TRBD1. After removal of 5 bases from V and 2 bases from J, the junction contained 4 bases not matched to a gene. From germline, CDR1 is SGHVS and CDR2 FQNEAQ. There are 14 residues in the CDR3.

This clone was counted once. The V call is TRBV3-1 (or the pseudogene TRBV3-2), the J call TRBJ1-5, with no clear D. This CDR3 is built from 15 residues. Germline CDR1 LGHDT, CDR2 YNNKEL (reference sequence). The V end was cut by 1 base, the J end by 7 bases, with 14 bases between. The CDR3 sequence is CASSQGVGLRQPQHF. The CDR3 nucleotides read TGTGCCAGCAGCCAAGGAGTGGGGTTGAGGCAGCCCCAGCATTTT.

V gene TRBV14 combines with J gene TRBJ1-3; D may be TRBD1 (5 bases). Deletions cut 1 base from V and 8 bases from J, with 9 bases between. Germline V gene sequence: CDR1 SGHDN, CDR2 FVKESK. The CDR3 length is 13 residues. The CDR3 DNA sequence: TGTGCCAGCAGCCAAGGGACATTTGACACCATATATTTT. It yields the protein CASSQGTFDTIYF.

The J gene is TRBJ2-2, the V gene TRBV6-5; 7 positions match TRBD1. V gave up 6 bases and J gave up 3 bases; unmatched junction bases: 7. CDR3 length: 15 amino acids. Germline V gene sequence: CDR1 MNHEY, CDR2 SVGAGI. DNA of the CDR3: TGTGCCAGCAGCGTACAGGGGATTGACACCGGGGAGCTGTTTTTT. Encoded protein: CASSVQGIDTGELFF.

The genes are TRBV7-9 and TRBJ1-2, with TRBD1 matching over 8 bases. CDR3 size: 15 residues. With V trimmed by 5 bases and J by 5 bases, 10 bases remained unmatched. Per the germline V gene, CDR1 is SEHNR and CDR2 is FQNEAQ (reference sequence). Here the CDR3 reads CASSTTLTGGYGYTF. CDR3 DNA: TGTGCCAGCAGCACCACCCTTACAGGGGGTTATGGCTACACCTTC.

The rearrangement links TRBV19 to TRBJ2-1, with D unresolved. The CDR3 is 13 amino acids. Germline lookup yields CDR1 LNHDA and CDR2 SQIVND (reference sequence). Trimming stripped 5 bases from V and 9 bases from J, with 14 bases between. CDR3 protein: CASSGDIRSEQFF. The CDR3 DNA is TGTGCCAGTAGTGGAGATATTAGGAGTGAGCAGTTCTTC.

The chain joins TRBV5-5 to TRBJ2-1; unclear D gene. The V and J ends lost 1 base and 8 bases respectively, with 16 bases between them. CDR3 length equals 15 residues. Per the germline V gene, CDR1 is SGHKS and CDR2 is YYEKEE (reference sequence). The chain's CDR3 is CASSLLPTSSHEQFF. The CDR3 nucleotides are TGTGCCAGCAGCTTGCTGCCGACCTCGTCCCATGAGCAGTTCTTC.

V is TRBV7-8 and J is TRBJ1-4, with D unresolved. Per germline, CDR1 SGHVS and CDR2 FQNEAQ. The CDR3 runs 15 residues. Deletions cut 1 base from V and 6 bases from J, with 12 bases between. CDR3 residues: CASSLGTPEDEKLFF. CDR3 bases: TGTGCCAGCAGCTTAGGAACCCCCGAGGATGAAAAACTGTTTTTT.

This clone was seen only once. This sequence joins TRBV7-6 and TRBJ2-3; D unresolved. Trimming took off 0 bases at V and 1 base at J, with 8 bases between the two ends. Looked up from germline, CDR1 is SGHVS and CDR2 is FNYEAQ. The CDR3 consists of 15 residues. CDR3 DNA sequence: TGTGCCAGCAGCTTAGCGGAACGAGGCACAGATACGCAGTATTTT. It yields the protein CASSLAERGTDTQYF.